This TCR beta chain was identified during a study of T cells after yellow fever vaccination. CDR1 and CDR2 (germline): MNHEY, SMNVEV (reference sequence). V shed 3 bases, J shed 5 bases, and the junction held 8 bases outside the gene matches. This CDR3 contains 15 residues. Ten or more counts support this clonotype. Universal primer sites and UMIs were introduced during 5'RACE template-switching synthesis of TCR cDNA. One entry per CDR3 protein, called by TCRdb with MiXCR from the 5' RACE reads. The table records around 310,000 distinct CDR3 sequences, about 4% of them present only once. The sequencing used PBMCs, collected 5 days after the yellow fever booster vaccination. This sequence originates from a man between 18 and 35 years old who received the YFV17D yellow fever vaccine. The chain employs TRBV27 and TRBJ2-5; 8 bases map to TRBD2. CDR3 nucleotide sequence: TGTGCCAGCAGTTTTGGAACTAGCGGAGGGGAGACCCAGTACTTC. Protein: CASSFGTSGGETQYF.